The 24 T cell receptor beta chains presented below share a single source sample, sequenced in a study of shared clonotypes between healthy human individuals. TCRdb's table, derived via immunoSEQ multiplex PCR, lists solely in-frame clones and lacks some. The data hold around 500,000 clones, with about 76% observed a single time. Sequenced input: PBMCs. Every receptor here comes from a woman aged 40 to 55 in good health. Some clones in this sample may be carry-over from other donors' samples.

This chain uses TRBV6-1 with TRBJ2-7; TRBD1 is a possible D gene (5 bases). V was shortened by 10 bases and J by 1 base, with 14 bases between the two germline ends. Germline lookup yields CDR1 MNHNS and CDR2 SASEGT. The CDR3 totals 13 residues. The CDR3 DNA is TGTGCCACCCGTACAGGCCCTTCCTACGAGCAGTACTTC. Residues: CATRTGPSYEQYF.

The chain couples TRBV30 to TRBJ2-7; 8 positions agree with TRBD1. CDR1 is GTSNPN, CDR2 SVGIG, per germline (reference sequence). CDR3 length: 16 residues. Trimming at V came to 4 bases and at J to 1 base, leaving 12 bases not matched to a gene. The CDR3 bases are TGTGCCTGGACTACAGACAGGGGCCCAATGTCCTACGAGCAGTACTTC. Its translation: CAWTTDRGPMSYEQYF. The full variable domain, its missing parts supplied by reference TRBV30 and TRBJ2-7, is SQTIHQWPATLVQPVGSPLSLECTVEGTSNPNLYWYRQAAGRGLQLLFYSVGIGQISSEVPQNLSASRPQDRQFILSSKKLLLSDSGFYLCAWTTDRGPMSYEQYFGPGTRLTVT.

The chain recombines TRBV7-2 with TRBJ2-3; 14 bases fit TRBD2. Germline values: CDR1 SGHTA, CDR2 FQGNSA. V lost 6 bases and J lost 4; bases outside the gene matches: 6. The CDR3 has 16 amino acids. The CDR3 coding sequence is TGTGCCAGCAGTACAAGGGGACTAGCGGGAGCAGATACGCAGTATTTT. Its translation: CASSTRGLAGADTQYF.

This chain joins TRBV28 and TRBJ1-2, with 8 bases aligning to TRBD1. Germline V lookup: CDR1 MDHEN, CDR2 SYDVKM. V shed 6 bases, J shed 8 bases, and the junction held 11 bases outside the gene matches. The CDR3 sequence is 14 residues long. For the CDR3, the DNA is TGTGCCAGCAGAACAAACCGGGACAGGAGGGGCTACACCTTC. It translates to CASRTNRDRRGYTF.

This chain joins TRBV29-1 and TRBJ2-1; D might be TRBD1 (5 bases). The CDR3 contains 12 residues. Trimming stripped 8 bases from V and 3 bases from J, with 11 bases between. Per the germline V gene, CDR1 is SQVTM and CDR2 is ANQGSEA. The CDR3 reads CSSGHDYNEQFF. CDR3 in DNA: TGCAGCTCTGGACATGACTACAATGAGCAGTTCTTC.

This chain connects TRBV27 to TRBJ2-7; D unresolved. V lost 3 bases and J 3 bases, leaving 9 bases between the germline ends. Germline V gene lookup returns CDR1 MNHEY and CDR2 SMNVEV (reference sequence). This CDR3 is built from 13 residues. The CDR3 DNA reads TGTGCCAGCAGTTTGACACCCAACTACGAGCAGTACTTC. Protein product: CASSLTPNYEQYF.

This clone occurred once. V usage is TRBV11-2 and J usage is TRBJ1-1; perhaps TRBD1 as D (6 bases). The germline V and J ends were trimmed by 1 base and 1 base, with 22 bases remaining between them. CDR1 SGHAT and CDR2 FQNNGV come from the germline V gene. The CDR3 is 19 amino acids. DNA of the CDR3: TGTGCCAGCAGCTTAGTTCCCCGGGACAAAATCCCTCAGAACACTGAAGCTTTCTTT. Translating gives CASSLVPRDKIPQNTEAFF.

V is TRBV2 and J is TRBJ2-7, with D perhaps TRBD2 (6 bases). The CDR3 is made up of 14 amino acids. The germline V and J ends were trimmed by 5 bases and 1 base, with 12 bases remaining between them. The V gene's germline CDR1 is SNHLY and CDR2 FYNNEI. The CDR3 is CASSLSLASYEQYF. The CDR3 coding sequence is TGTGCCAGCAGTTTGAGCCTAGCGTCCTACGAGCAGTACTTC.

This sequence joins TRBV2 and TRBJ1-6; perhaps TRBD1 as D (5 bases). The CDR3 consists of 14 residues. Germline assignment: CDR1 SNHLY and CDR2 FYNNEI. The V and J ends lost 0 bases and 5 bases respectively, with 5 bases between them. This CDR3 is CASSEAGDNSPLHF. CDR3 bases: TGTGCCAGCAGTGAAGCAGGGGATAATTCACCCCTCCACTTT.

This clone has only a few counts. The chain links TRBV5-1 to TRBJ1-4; D possibly corresponds to TRBD1 (6 bases). V shed 5 bases and J shed 7 bases, with 18 bases lying between them. Germline lookup yields CDR1 SGHRS and CDR2 YFSETQ. This CDR3 region has 15 residues. The CDR3 region has the DNA TGCGCCAGCAGTCCCCCGGGGGGGCGAGTTGAAAAACTGTTTTTT. This gives the protein CASSPPGGRVEKLFF. Together with reference TRBV5-1 and TRBJ1-4, the CDR3 gives the full variable domain: KAGVTQTPRYLIKTRGQQVTLSCSPISGHRSVSWYQQTPGQGLQFLFEYFSETQRNKGNFPGRFSGRQFSNSRSEMNVSTLELGDSALYLCASSPPGGRVEKLFFGSGTQLSVL.

This clone was recorded a few times. The genes are TRBV2 and TRBJ2-7, with unresolved D. The V gene's germline CDR1 is SNHLY and CDR2 FYNNEI. This CDR3 has 11 amino acids. V gave up 7 bases and J gave up 5 bases, with 9 bases separating them. In DNA form, the CDR3 reads TGTGCCAGCACATCTACTCACGAGCAGTACTTC. Protein sequence: CASTSTHEQYF.

The genes are TRBV11-3 and TRBJ2-2; TRBD1 matches 11 bases. Germline-derived CDR1 and CDR2 are SGHNT and YENEEA. CDR3 size: 15 residues. V gave up 5 bases and J gave up 5 bases; unmatched junction bases: 4. The CDR3 protein is CASSQDRGLTGELFF. The CDR3 DNA reads TGTGCCAGCAGCCAGGACAGGGGGCTTACCGGGGAGCTGTTTTTT.

V is TRBV7-3 and J is TRBJ2-1; 7 bases map to TRBD2. The V gene end was trimmed by 2 bases and the J gene end by 9 bases; junction bases not matched to a gene: 10. The CDR3 extends over 15 amino acids. CDR1 SGHTA and CDR2 FQGTGA come from the germline V gene. The CDR3, as DNA: TGTGCCAGCAGCTTAGGGACTAACCGGGCAAGTGAGCAGTTCTTC. Residues: CASSLGTNRASEQFF. Looking up the rest from reference TRBV7-3 and TRBJ2-1 gives the full variable domain: GAGVSQTPSNKVTEKGKYVELRCDPISGHTALYWYRQSLGQGPEFLIYFQGTGAADDSGLPNDRFFAVRPEGSVSTLKIQRTERGDSAVYLCASSLGTNRASEQFFGPGTRLTVL.

V is TRBV19 and J is TRBJ2-1; TRBD1 is a possible D gene (5 bases). Germline values: CDR1 LNHDA, CDR2 SQIVND (reference sequence). The CDR3 consists of 15 residues. Trimming stripped 8 bases from V and 8 bases from J, with 22 bases between. CDR3 protein: CASGAREGENDEQFF. DNA for the CDR3: TGTGCCAGTGGGGCCAGGGAAGGAGAGAACGATGAGCAGTTCTTC. The variable domain in full, completed from reference TRBV19 and TRBJ2-1, reads DGGITQSPKYLFRKEGQNVTLSCEQNLNHDAMYWYRQDPGQGLRLIYYSQIVNDFQKGDIAEGYSVSREKKESFPLTVTSAQKNPTAFYLCASGAREGENDEQFFGPGTRLTVL.

This clone was counted many times. The rearrangement joins TRBV11-2 to TRBJ1-6, with TRBD1 matching 7 bases. CDR3 length equals 15 residues. J gave up 5 bases and V 0 bases, and 1 base lay outside the gene matches. Germline V CDR1 and CDR2: SGHAT, FQNNGV. The CDR3 loop is CASSLDGQDNSPLHF. CDR3 DNA sequence: TGTGCCAGCAGCTTAGACGGACAGGATAATTCACCCCTCCACTTT.

The V call is TRBV5-4, the J call TRBJ2-2, with TRBD2 matching over 16 bases. Germline values: CDR1 SGHNT, CDR2 YYREEE (reference sequence). The CDR3 runs 17 residues. The J segment lost 6 bases and the V segment lost 0 bases, leaving 2 bases of the junction unmatched. DNA of the CDR3: TGTGCCAGCAGCTTGGAAGGGACTAGCGGGAGGGCCGGGGAGCTGTTTTTT. It encodes CASSLEGTSGRAGELFF.

In its sample, this clone was seen once. The chain uses TRBV5-4 and TRBJ2-7, with D possibly TRBD1 on 5 matching bases. Germline loops: CDR1 SGHNT, CDR2 YYREEE (reference sequence). Between the trimmed V and J ends, which lost 3 bases and 2 bases, there was a span of 9 bases. The CDR3 runs 13 residues. CDR3 nucleotide sequence: TGTGCCAGCAGCTCAGACAGAACCTACGAGCAGTACTTC. It encodes CASSSDRTYEQYF.

The chain recombines TRBV27 with TRBJ2-7; D is unclear. Trimming took off 6 bases at V and 5 bases at J, with 8 bases between the two ends. Germline CDR1 MNHEY, CDR2 SMNVEV (reference sequence). The CDR3 covers 11 residues. In DNA form, the CDR3 reads TGTGCCAGCAGGAAACAGAACGAGCAGTACTTC. As protein: CASRKQNEQYF.

This clone was picked up one time. The V and J genes are TRBV5-5 and TRBJ1-1, with 7 nucleotides matching TRBD1. Germline V lookup: CDR1 SGHKS, CDR2 YYEKEE (reference sequence). The CDR3 is made up of 14 amino acids. Trimming at V came to 5 bases and at J to 3 bases, leaving 7 bases not matched to a gene. CDR3 amino acids: CASSLTGLYTEAFF. CDR3 DNA: TGTGCCAGCAGTCTGACAGGGTTGTACACTGAAGCTTTCTTT.

As regards this clone: Other DNA sequences in the sample encode the same CDR3. The chain recombines TRBV18 with TRBJ2-7; TRBD1 aligns across 9 bases. CDR1 is KGHSH, CDR2 LQKENI, per germline. The V and J ends lost 4 bases and 4 bases, in that order; junction bases with no gene match: 2. There are 13 residues in the CDR3. CDR3 nucleotide sequence: TGTGCCAGCTCACATGGACAGGGGTACGAGCAGTACTTC. Residues: CASSHGQGYEQYF.

This sequence joins TRBV7-2 and TRBJ2-2; 7 positions agree with TRBD2. This CDR3 is built from 16 residues. V lost 1 base to trimming and J lost 2 bases; unmatched junction nucleotides: 4. The germline gives CDR1 SGHTA, CDR2 FQGNSA. This CDR3 is CASSLVSGSNTGELFF. In nucleotides, the CDR3 is TGTGCCAGCAGCTTAGTTAGCGGGTCTAACACCGGGGAGCTGTTTTTT.

This clone was counted once. The chain recombines TRBV5-5 with TRBJ1-5; D remains ambiguous. Per germline, CDR1 SGHKS and CDR2 YYEKEE (reference sequence). The CDR3 consists of 14 residues. V was cut by 3 bases and J by 4 bases, with 11 bases left in between. The DNA for the CDR3 is TGTGCCAGCAGCTCCGGACGGATAAATCAGCCCCAGCATTTT. It codes for CASSSGRINQPQHF.

This chain uses TRBV7-9 with TRBJ2-5, with D hard to call. Near its end, the DNA agrees better with TRBJ2-7, so the J call may be wrong. CDR1 is SEHNR, CDR2 FQNEAQ, per germline (reference sequence). This CDR3 contains 13 residues. Written as DNA, the CDR3 is TGTGCCAGCAGCCCACGGTCAACCTACGAGCAGTACTTC. Translating it yields CASSPRSTYEQYF.

This clone was seen a single time. The chain combines TRBV5-5 with TRBJ2-5; D uncertain. The CDR3 is 13 amino acids. CDR1 is SGHKS, CDR2 YYEKEE, per germline (reference sequence). Trimming stripped 1 base from V and 5 bases from J, with 9 bases between. The CDR3 sequence: CASSLRVEETQYF. CDR3 bases: TGTGCCAGCAGCTTGCGAGTCGAGGAGACCCAGTACTTC. Using reference TRBV5-5 and TRBJ2-5 for the parts outside the CDR3, the full variable domain is DAGVTQSPTHLIKTRGQQVTLRCSPISGHKSVSWYQQVLGQGPQFIFQYYEKEERGRGNFPDRFSARQFPNYSSELNVNALLLGDSALYLCASSLRVEETQYFGPGTRLLVL.